Below, 8 T cell receptor beta chains from the same sample are listed, as sequenced in a study of early stage breast cancer tumors. Some clones are missing from TCRdb's copy, which holds only in-frame ones; the method was immunoSEQ multiplex PCR. This table has 40,000 to 60,000 clones, roughly 73% appearing once. Source material: blood. The receptors originated from a person aged 35-49 years with breast cancer.

The chain is built from TRBV11-3 and TRBJ2-1; 8 bases agree with TRBD2. Trimming at V came to 0 bases and at J to 0 bases, leaving 7 bases not matched to a gene. This CDR3 is 18 amino acids long. CDR1 is SGHNT and CDR2 is YENEEA in the germline V gene. The CDR3 spells CASSLETSAYFSYNEQFF. The CDR3 DNA reads TGTGCCAGCAGCTTAGAGACTAGCGCCTACTTCTCCTACAATGAGCAGTTCTTC.

J is TRBJ2-7 and V is TRBV6-5; D gene uncertain. Germline loops: CDR1 MNHEY, CDR2 SVGAGI. V lost 6 bases to trimming and J lost 0 bases, with 12 bases between them. This CDR3 spans 14 amino acids. The chain's CDR3 is CASSRSESSYEQYF. The CDR3 DNA reads TGTGCCAGCAGCCGATCAGAGAGCTCCTACGAGCAGTACTTC.

The chain employs TRBV18 and TRBJ2-5; tentatively, D is TRBD1 (5 bases). The germline V gene has CDR1 KGHSH and CDR2 LQKENI. The V end lost 0 bases, the J end lost 5 bases, and 13 bases lay between the germline ends. The CDR3 runs to 15 residues. The CDR3 nucleotides read TGTGCCAGCTCACCACCGCGACAGCTATTCGAGACCCAGTACTTC. As protein: CASSPPRQLFETQYF. The variable domain in full, completed from reference TRBV18 and TRBJ2-5, reads NAGVMQNPRHLVRRRGQEARLRCSPMKGHSHVYWYRQLPEEGLKFMVYLQKENIIDESGMPKERFSAEFPKEGPSILRIQQVVRGDSAAYFCASSPPRQLFETQYFGPGTRLLVL.

The chain is built from TRBV21-1 and TRBJ2-7; the D segment call TRBD2 is taken from the table without a DNA check. TRBV21-1 is a documented pseudogene. CDR3 length: 20 amino acids. DNA for the CDR3: TGTGCCAGCAGCCCCAAAGAAAAGGGGGAAGGGGAGCGGGAAACCTACGAGCAGTACTTC. It codes for CASSPKEKGEGERETYEQYF.

V gene TRBV9 combines with J gene TRBJ1-4; D gene ambiguous. V was cut by 0 bases and J by 4 bases, with 4 bases left in between. Germline V gene lookup returns CDR1 SGDLS and CDR2 YYNGEE. The CDR3 totals 13 residues. In nucleotides, the CDR3 is TGTGCCAGCAGCGTAGACCTTAATGAAAAACTGTTTTTT. This sequence encodes CASSVDLNEKLFF.

The gene calls are TRBV6-1 and TRBJ2-7; no definite D call. CDR1 and CDR2 from the germline V gene are MNHNS and SASEGT. The germline V and J ends were trimmed by 1 base and 4 bases, with 5 bases remaining between them. This CDR3 has 12 residues. The DNA for the CDR3 is TGTGCCAGCAGTGAAGGTCGGTACGAGCAGTACTTC. Translated: CASSEGRYEQYF.

The chain uses TRBV28 and TRBJ2-2; D uncertain. Germline-derived CDR1 and CDR2 are MDHEN and SYDVKM. V was clipped by 6 bases and J by 4 bases, with 6 bases between them. The CDR3 extends over 12 amino acids. The chain's CDR3 is CASRPFTGELFF. CDR3 sequence (DNA): TGTGCCAGCAGACCTTTCACCGGGGAGCTGTTTTTT. Combining the CDR3 with reference TRBV28 and TRBJ2-2 gives the whole variable domain DVKVTQSSRYLVKRTGEKVFLECVQDMDHENMFWYRQDPGLGLRLIYFSYDVKMKEKGDIPEGYSVSREKKERFSLILESASTNQTSMYLCASRPFTGELFFGEGSRLTVL.

V and J are TRBV15 and TRBJ2-3; tentatively, D is TRBD1 (5 bases). CDR1 and CDR2 from the germline V gene are LNHNV and YYDKDF (reference sequence). The CDR3 contains 13 residues. With 0 bases removed from V and 5 bases from J, the gap between germline ends came to 6 bases. CDR3 DNA sequence: TGTGCCACCAGCAGAGATCAGGGAGATACGCAGTATTTT. Protein product: CATSRDQGDTQYF.